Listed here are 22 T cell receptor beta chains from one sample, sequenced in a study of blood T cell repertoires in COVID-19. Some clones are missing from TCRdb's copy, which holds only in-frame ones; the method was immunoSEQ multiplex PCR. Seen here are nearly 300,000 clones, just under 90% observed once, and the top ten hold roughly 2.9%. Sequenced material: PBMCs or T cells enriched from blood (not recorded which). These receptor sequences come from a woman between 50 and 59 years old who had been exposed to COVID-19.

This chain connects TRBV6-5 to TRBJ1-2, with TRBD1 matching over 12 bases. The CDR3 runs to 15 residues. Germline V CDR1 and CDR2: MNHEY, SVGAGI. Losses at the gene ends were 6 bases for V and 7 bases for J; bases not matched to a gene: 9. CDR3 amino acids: CASRSPGQGASGYTF. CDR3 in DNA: TGTGCCAGCAGGAGTCCGGGACAGGGGGCCTCTGGCTACACCTTC.

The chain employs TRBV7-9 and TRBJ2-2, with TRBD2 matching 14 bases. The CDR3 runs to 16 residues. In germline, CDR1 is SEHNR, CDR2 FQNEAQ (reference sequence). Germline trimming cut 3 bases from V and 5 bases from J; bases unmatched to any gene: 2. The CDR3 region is CASSLGLAGATGELFF. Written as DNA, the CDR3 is TGTGCCAGCAGCTTGGGACTAGCGGGGGCTACCGGGGAGCTGTTTTTT.

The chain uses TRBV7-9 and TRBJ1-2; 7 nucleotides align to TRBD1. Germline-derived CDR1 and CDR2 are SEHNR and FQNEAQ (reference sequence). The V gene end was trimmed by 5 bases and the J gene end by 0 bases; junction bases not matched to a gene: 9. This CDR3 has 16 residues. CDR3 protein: CASSLGTVVTNYGYTF. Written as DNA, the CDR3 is TGTGCCAGCAGCCTGGGGACAGTAGTAACTAACTATGGCTACACCTTC.

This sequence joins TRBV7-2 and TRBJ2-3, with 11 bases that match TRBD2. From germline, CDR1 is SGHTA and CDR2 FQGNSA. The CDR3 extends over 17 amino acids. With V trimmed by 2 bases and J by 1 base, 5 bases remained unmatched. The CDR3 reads CASSLPVGLAGTDTQYF. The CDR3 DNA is TGTGCCAGCAGCTTACCTGTGGGACTAGCGGGCACAGATACGCAGTATTTT. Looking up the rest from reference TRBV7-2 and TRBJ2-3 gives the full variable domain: GAGVSQSPSNKVTEKGKDVELRCDPISGHTALYWYRQSLGQGLEFLIYFQGNSAPDKSGLPSDRFSAERTGGSVSTLTIQRTQQEDSAVYLCASSLPVGLAGTDTQYFGPGTRLTVL.

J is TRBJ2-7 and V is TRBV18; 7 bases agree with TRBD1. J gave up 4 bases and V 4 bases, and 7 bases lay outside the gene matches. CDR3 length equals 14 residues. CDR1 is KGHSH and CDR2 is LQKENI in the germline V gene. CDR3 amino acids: CASSQDRMLYEQYF. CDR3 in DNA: TGTGCCAGCTCACAGGACAGGATGCTTTACGAGCAGTACTTC.

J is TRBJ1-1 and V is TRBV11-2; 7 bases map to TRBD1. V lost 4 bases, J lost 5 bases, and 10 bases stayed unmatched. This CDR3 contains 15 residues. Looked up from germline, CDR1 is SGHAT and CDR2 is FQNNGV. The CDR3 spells CASSYNAGGRTEAFF. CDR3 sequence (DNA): TGTGCCAGCAGCTACAACGCAGGGGGACGGACTGAAGCTTTCTTT.

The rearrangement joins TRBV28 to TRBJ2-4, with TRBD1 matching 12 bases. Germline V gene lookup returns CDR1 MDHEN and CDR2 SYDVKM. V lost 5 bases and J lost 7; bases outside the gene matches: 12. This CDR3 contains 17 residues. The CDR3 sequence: CASSLGPGTGGLNIQYF. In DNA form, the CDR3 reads TGTGCCAGCAGTCTCGGCCCCGGGACAGGGGGCTTGAACATTCAGTACTTC.

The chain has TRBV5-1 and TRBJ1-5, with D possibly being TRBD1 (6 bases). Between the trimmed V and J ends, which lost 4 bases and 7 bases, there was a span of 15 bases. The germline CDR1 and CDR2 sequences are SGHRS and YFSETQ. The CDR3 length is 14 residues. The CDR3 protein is CASSPQGRDQPQHF. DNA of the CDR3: TGCGCCAGCAGCCCCCAGGGGCGAGACCAGCCCCAGCATTTT.

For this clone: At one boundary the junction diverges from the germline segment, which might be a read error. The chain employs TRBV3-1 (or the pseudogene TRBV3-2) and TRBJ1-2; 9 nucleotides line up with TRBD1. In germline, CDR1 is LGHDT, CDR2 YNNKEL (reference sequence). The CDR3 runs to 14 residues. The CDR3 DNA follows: TGTGCCAGTAGCCAACCGGGACAGGGAAAAAATGTACACTTC. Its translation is CASSQPGQGKNVHF.

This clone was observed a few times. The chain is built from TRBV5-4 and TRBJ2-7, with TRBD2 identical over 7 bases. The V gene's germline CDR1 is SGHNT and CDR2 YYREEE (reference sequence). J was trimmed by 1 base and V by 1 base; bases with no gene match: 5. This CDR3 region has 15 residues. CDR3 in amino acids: CASSLSLAESYEQYF. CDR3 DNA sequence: TGTGCCAGCAGCTTGTCCCTAGCGGAGTCCTACGAGCAGTACTTC.

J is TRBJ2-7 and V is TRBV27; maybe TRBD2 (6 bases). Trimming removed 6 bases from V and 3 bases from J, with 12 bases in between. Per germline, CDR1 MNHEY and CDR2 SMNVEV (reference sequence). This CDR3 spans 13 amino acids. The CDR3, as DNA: TGTGCCAGCAGATCCGGGACTCTCTACGAGCAGTACTTC. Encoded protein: CASRSGTLYEQYF.

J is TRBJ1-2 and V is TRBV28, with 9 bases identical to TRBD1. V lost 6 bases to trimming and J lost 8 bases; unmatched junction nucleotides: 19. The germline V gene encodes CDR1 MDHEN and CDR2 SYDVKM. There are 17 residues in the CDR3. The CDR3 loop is CASRRRTVGQGGLGYTF. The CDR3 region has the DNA TGTGCCAGCAGGCGACGAACGGTGGGACAGGGCGGGTTAGGCTACACCTTC.

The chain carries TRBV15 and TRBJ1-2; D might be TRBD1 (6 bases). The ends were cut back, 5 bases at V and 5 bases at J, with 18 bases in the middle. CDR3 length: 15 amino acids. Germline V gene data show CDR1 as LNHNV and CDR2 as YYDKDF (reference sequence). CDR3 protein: CATSRTRTVTYGYTF. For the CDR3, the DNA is TGTGCCACCAGCCGTACCAGGACAGTCACTTATGGCTACACCTTC.

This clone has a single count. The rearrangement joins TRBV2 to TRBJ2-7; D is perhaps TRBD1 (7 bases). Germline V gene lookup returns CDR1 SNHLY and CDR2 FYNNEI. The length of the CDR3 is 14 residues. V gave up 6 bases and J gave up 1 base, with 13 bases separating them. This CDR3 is CASRGGQRSYEQYF. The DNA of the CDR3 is TGTGCCAGCAGGGGGGGACAGAGATCCTACGAGCAGTACTTC.

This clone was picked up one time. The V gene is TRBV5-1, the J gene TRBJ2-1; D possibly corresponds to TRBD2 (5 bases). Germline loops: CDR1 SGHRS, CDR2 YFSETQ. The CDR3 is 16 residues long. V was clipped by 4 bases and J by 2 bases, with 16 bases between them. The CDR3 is CASSQSTSSTYNEQFF. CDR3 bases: TGCGCCAGCAGCCAGTCCACTAGTTCCACCTACAATGAGCAGTTCTTC. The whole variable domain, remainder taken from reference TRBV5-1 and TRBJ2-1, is KAGVTQTPRYLIKTRGQQVTLSCSPISGHRSVSWYQQTPGQGLQFLFEYFSETQRNKGNFPGRFSGRQFSNSRSEMNVSTLELGDSALYLCASSQSTSSTYNEQFFGPGTRLTVL.

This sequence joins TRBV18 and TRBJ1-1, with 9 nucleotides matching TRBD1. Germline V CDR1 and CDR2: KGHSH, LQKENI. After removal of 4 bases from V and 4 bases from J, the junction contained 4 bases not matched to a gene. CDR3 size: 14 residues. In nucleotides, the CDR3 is TGTGCCAGCTCACAGACAGGGGGTCCCACTGAAGCTTTCTTT. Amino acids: CASSQTGGPTEAFF. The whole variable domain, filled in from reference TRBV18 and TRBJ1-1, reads NAGVMQNPRHLVRRRGQEARLRCSPMKGHSHVYWYRQLPEEGLKFMVYLQKENIIDESGMPKERFSAEFPKEGPSILRIQQVVRGDSAAYFCASSQTGGPTEAFFGQGTRLTVV.

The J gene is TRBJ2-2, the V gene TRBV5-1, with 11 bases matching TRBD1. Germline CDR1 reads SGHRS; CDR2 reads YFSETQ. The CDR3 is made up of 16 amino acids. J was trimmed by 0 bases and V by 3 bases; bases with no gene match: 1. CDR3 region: CASSSGQGANTGELFF. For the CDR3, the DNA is TGCGCCAGCAGCTCGGGACAGGGGGCGAACACCGGGGAGCTGTTTTTT.

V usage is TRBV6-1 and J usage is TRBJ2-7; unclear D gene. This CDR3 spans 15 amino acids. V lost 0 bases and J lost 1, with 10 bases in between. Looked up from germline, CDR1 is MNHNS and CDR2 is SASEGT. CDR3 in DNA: TGTGCCAGCAGTGAAGCGAGTACAGAGTCCTACGAGCAGTACTTC. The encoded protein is CASSEASTESYEQYF.

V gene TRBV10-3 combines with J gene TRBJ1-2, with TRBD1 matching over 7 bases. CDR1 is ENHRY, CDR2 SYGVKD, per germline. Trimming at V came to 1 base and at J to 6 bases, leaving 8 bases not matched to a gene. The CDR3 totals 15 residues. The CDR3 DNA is TGTGCCATCAGTGAGTTATCTTATGGACAGGATGGCTACACCTTC. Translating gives CAISELSYGQDGYTF.

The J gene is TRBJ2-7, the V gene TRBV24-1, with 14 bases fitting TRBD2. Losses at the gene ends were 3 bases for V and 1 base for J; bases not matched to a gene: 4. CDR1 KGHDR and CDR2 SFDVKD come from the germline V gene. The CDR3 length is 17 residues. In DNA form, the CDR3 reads TGTGCCACCAGTGATCCAGGGACTAGCGGGGGATCCTACGAGCAGTACTTC. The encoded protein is CATSDPGTSGGSYEQYF.

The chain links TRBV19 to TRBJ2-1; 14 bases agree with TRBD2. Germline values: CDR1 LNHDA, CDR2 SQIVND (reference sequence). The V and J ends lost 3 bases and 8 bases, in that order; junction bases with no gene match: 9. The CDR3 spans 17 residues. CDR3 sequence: CASSMTSGGARPDEQFF. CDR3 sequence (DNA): TGTGCCAGTAGTATGACTAGCGGGGGGGCGCGTCCTGATGAGCAGTTCTTC. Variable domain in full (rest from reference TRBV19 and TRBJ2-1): DGGITQSPKYLFRKEGQNVTLSCEQNLNHDAMYWYRQDPGQGLRLIYYSQIVNDFQKGDIAEGYSVSREKKESFPLTVTSAQKNPTAFYLCASSMTSGGARPDEQFFGPGTRLTVL.

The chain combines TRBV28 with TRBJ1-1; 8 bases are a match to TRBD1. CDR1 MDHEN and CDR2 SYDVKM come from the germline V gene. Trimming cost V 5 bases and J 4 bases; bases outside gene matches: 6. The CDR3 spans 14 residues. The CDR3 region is CASSHGQGGTEAFF. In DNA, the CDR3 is TGTGCCAGCAGTCACGGACAGGGAGGCACTGAAGCTTTCTTT.